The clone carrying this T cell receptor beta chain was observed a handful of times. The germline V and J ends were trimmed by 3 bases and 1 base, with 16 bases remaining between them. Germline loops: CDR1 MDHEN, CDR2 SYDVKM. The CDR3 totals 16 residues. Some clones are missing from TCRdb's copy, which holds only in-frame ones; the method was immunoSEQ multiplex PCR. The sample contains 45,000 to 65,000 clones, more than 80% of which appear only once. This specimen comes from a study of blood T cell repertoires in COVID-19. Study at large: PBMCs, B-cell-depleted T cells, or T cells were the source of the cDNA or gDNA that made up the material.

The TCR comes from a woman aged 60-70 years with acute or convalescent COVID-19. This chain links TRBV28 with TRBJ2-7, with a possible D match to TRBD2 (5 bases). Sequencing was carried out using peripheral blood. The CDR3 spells CASSFGLGSLSYEQYF. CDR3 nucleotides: TGTGCCAGCAGTTTTGGATTAGGGAGCCTTTCCTACGAGCAGTACTTC.